This T cell receptor beta chain was recorded in a study of PD-1 blockade in classical Hodgkin lymphoma. Sample time point: cycle 4 day 1 (C4D1), after less than seven weeks of nivolumab. Every patient experienced relapse after autologous stem cell transplantation, and brentuximab vedotin exposure varied. Responses achieved at best were complete response, partial response or progressive disease. The CDR3 covers 13 residues. V lost 1 base, J lost 5 bases, and 9 bases lay in between. The germline gives CDR1 SGHAT, CDR2 FQDESV (reference sequence). The protocol was immunoSEQ multiplex PCR, while the TCRdb copy is restricted to in-frame clones and leaves out a portion. Here the sample spans tens of thousands of clones, around 81% being singletons.

The sequenced sample was peripheral blood mononuclear cells (PBMCs), obtained before the fourth cycle of nivolumab. This sequence joins TRBV11-1 and TRBJ2-7, with a weak D call TRBD1 (5 bases). The source of this sequence is a human donor with classical Hodgkin lymphoma. CDR3 sequence reads: CASSLGRVHEQYF. In DNA form, the CDR3 reads TGTGCCAGCAGCTTAGGCAGGGTCCACGAGCAGTACTTC.